The present TCR beta chain was sequenced within a study of siplizumab effects on memory and regulatory T cells. Points from the study as a whole: In unstimulated cells, naive T cells appeared more diverse than memory T cells and seemed major alloresponse contributors. Proliferating Tregs taken from siplizumab cultures were not shown to have a confirmed suppressive function. On average, approximately 70% of mappable alloreactive CD4+ clones were Treg-derived under siplizumab, against about 29% in controls.

Per sample, the assay covered 90,000 to 100,000 TCR templates. Assay used: immunoSEQ multiplex PCR; TCRdb lists only in-frame clones, some missing. The sample records fewer than 30,000 clones, 80% to 90% being singletons. This clone showed up just a few times. Its target is unknown. This sequence originates from a human donor in good health. The source material was memory CD4+ T cells sorted from blood.

The CDR3 coding sequence is TGTGCCAGCAGTTCCACCCGGGACCCCCTCAATGAGCAGTTCTTC. Its protein is CASSSTRDPLNEQFF. The chain is built from TRBV28 and TRBJ2-1; D could derive from TRBD1 or TRBD2 (5 bases each). The CDR3 spans 15 residues. V dropped 4 bases and J dropped 6 bases, with 16 bases sitting between them. In germline, CDR1 is MDHEN, CDR2 SYDVKM.